What follows are 18 T cell receptor beta chains derived from one specimen sequenced in a study of identical twins. TCRdb processed the 5' RACE reads anew with MiXCR; each CDR3 protein has one entry. The table shows roughly 350,000 distinct CDR3 sequences, with around 9% occurring only once. Input material: naive T cells sorted from blood. The receptors here all came from a woman between 50 and 59 years old in good health.

This clonotype came up many times. This chain uses TRBV12-3 or TRBV12-4 with TRBJ2-7, with D unresolved. The CDR3 has 13 amino acids. V was clipped by 7 bases and J by 2 bases, with 12 bases between them. CDR3 loop: CASTPGLTYEQYF. The CDR3 bases are TGTGCCAGCACCCCCGGGCTAACCTACGAGCAGTACTTC.

This clonotype occurred a few times. V gene TRBV11-2 combines with J gene TRBJ2-1, with D perhaps TRBD2 (6 bases). V gave up 6 bases and J gave up 0 bases, with 12 bases separating them. The CDR3 extends over 15 amino acids. Germline-derived CDR1 and CDR2 are SGHAT and FQNNGV. CDR3 protein: CASRRLGRSYNEQFF. Here the CDR3 DNA reads TGTGCCAGCAGACGACTAGGCCGCTCCTACAATGAGCAGTTCTTC.

This clonotype was counted between two and nine times. The chain joins TRBV11-3 to TRBJ2-1, with 7 bases fitting TRBD2. With 5 bases clipped from V and 9 bases from J, the junction kept 22 bases outside the gene matches. The CDR3 runs to 18 residues. The V gene's germline CDR1 is SGHNT and CDR2 YENEEA. The CDR3 DNA sequence: TGTGCCAGCAGCCCCCCCCCGGGGAGGGTAGTCCCCCAATCTGAGCAGTTCTTC. It codes for CASSPPPGRVVPQSEQFF.

The chain is built from TRBV27 and TRBJ2-1, with 11 bases lining up with TRBD2. Germline CDR1 is MNHEY and CDR2 is SMNVEV (reference sequence). V was pared by 4 bases and J by 3 bases, with 8 bases of the junction left unmatched. The CDR3 is made up of 17 amino acids. The CDR3: CASSSQTSGKGYNEQFF. Written as DNA, the CDR3 is TGTGCCAGCAGTTCTCAGACTAGCGGGAAGGGCTACAATGAGCAGTTCTTC.

V and J are TRBV27 and TRBJ2-1; weak D call: TRBD2 (6 bases). The CDR3 is made up of 13 amino acids. The germline V gene encodes CDR1 MNHEY and CDR2 SMNVEV (reference sequence). Trimming took 4 bases from V and 7 from J, leaving 11 bases between them. CDR3 bases: TGTGCCAGCAGTTCTCTAGCGTATAATGAGCAGTTCTTC. Translating gives CASSSLAYNEQFF.

This clonotype was seen only a few times. The chain combines TRBV29-1 with TRBJ2-7, with D maybe TRBD1 (5 bases). Per the germline V gene, CDR1 is SQVTM and CDR2 is ANQGSEA. The CDR3 sequence is 12 residues long. V was shortened by 5 bases and J by 3 bases, with 11 bases between the two germline ends. This CDR3 reads CSVTGTGYEQYV. The CDR3 region has the DNA TGCAGCGTTACCGGCACAGGCTACGAGCAGTACGTC.

Ten or more counts support this clonotype. The chain couples TRBV10-3 to TRBJ2-1, with 13 nucleotides matching TRBD2. This CDR3 contains 16 residues. The ends lost 6 bases at V and 0 bases at J; junction bases unmatched: 2. Germline lookup yields CDR1 ENHRY and CDR2 SYGVKD. The CDR3 DNA sequence: TGTGCCATCAGCGGACTAGCGGGAGCCTCCTACAATGAGCAGTTCTTC. As protein: CAISGLAGASYNEQFF.

This clonotype was counted ten times or more. The chain couples TRBV29-1 to TRBJ2-7, with unresolved D. This CDR3 spans 14 amino acids. CDR1 is SQVTM and CDR2 is ANQGSEA in the germline V gene. CDR3 nucleotides: TGCGTTGACGTGGGCAGGTCTAGCTCCTACGAGCAGTACGTC. Translated: CVDVGRSSSYEQYV.

This clonotype was seen a few times. CDR3 residues: CASISGINEQYF. The DNA for the CDR3 is TGTGCCAGCATCAGCGGGATCAACGAGCAGTACTTC. The gene calls are TRBV6-1 and TRBJ2-7; 7 bases map to TRBD2. The CDR3 totals 12 residues. The V segment lost 7 bases and the J segment 5 bases; nucleotides outside the gene matches: 5. In germline, CDR1 is MNHNS, CDR2 SASEGT.

This clonotype was picked up a small number of times. The chain links TRBV3-1 to TRBJ2-7, with 8 positions matching TRBD2. This CDR3 contains 15 residues. The germline V gene encodes CDR1 LGHDT and CDR2 YNNKEL (reference sequence). Losses at the gene ends were 5 bases for V and 0 bases for J; bases not matched to a gene: 6. The CDR3 loop reads CASSFFSGSSYEQYV. CDR3 bases: TGTGCCAGCAGCTTTTTCAGCGGGAGCTCCTACGAGCAGTACGTC.

The rearrangement joins TRBV7-8 to TRBJ2-2; 12 nucleotides match TRBD2. Germline values: CDR1 SGHVS, CDR2 FQNEAQ. This CDR3 has 15 residues. The V and J ends lost 7 bases and 7 bases, in that order; junction bases with no gene match: 7. This chain's CDR3 is CASIRTSGVIGELFF. CDR3 DNA: TGTGCCAGCATTAGGACTAGCGGGGTTATCGGGGAGCTGTTTTTT. The variable domain in full, with the rest retrieved from reference TRBV7-8 and TRBJ2-2, is GAGVSQSPRYKVAKRGQDVALRCDPISGHVSLFWYQQALGQGPEFLTYFQNEAQLDKSGLPSDRFFAERPEGSVSTLKIQRTQQEDSAVYLCASIRTSGVIGELFFGEGSRLTVL.

This clonotype came up a few times. In DNA, the CDR3 is TGTGCCAGCAGTTTATTGGGGACAGATACCTACGAGCAGTACTTC. It codes for CASSLLGTDTYEQYF. V and J are TRBV27 and TRBJ2-7; 7 bases match TRBD1. Germline assignment: CDR1 MNHEY and CDR2 SMNVEV (reference sequence). The V gene end was trimmed by 1 base and the J gene end by 2 bases; junction bases not matched to a gene: 5. This CDR3 is 15 amino acids long.

The chain is built from TRBV12-3 or TRBV12-4 and TRBJ2-1; D tentatively reads TRBD1 or TRBD2 (5 bases each). V was shortened by 1 base and J by 5 bases, with 18 bases between the two germline ends. This CDR3 is 17 amino acids long. CDR3 nucleotides: TGTGCCAGCAGTTTAGGGGGGATAGGATTCTTCAACAATGAGCAGTTCTTC. Its protein is CASSLGGIGFFNNEQFF.

The rearrangement joins TRBV11-3 to TRBJ1-3; a possible D gene is TRBD1 (5 bases). The CDR3 is 16 residues long. The germline CDR1 and CDR2 sequences are SGHNT and YENEEA. The V end lost 2 bases, the J end lost 0 bases, and 11 bases lay between the germline ends. As DNA, the CDR3 is TGTGCCAGCAGCTTATGGGGGACGAACTCTGGAAACACCATATATTTT. This codes for CASSLWGTNSGNTIYF. Using reference TRBV11-3 and TRBJ1-3 for the parts outside the CDR3, the full variable domain is EAGVVQSPRYKIIEKKQPVAFWCNPISGHNTLYWYLQNLGQGPELLIRYENEEAVDDSQLPKDRFSAERLKGVDSTLKIQPAELGDSAVYLCASSLWGTNSGNTIYFGEGSWLTVV.

The rearrangement joins TRBV4-1 to TRBJ1-5, with a tentative D call TRBD1 (5 bases). CDR3 length: 15 amino acids. Germline V gene lookup returns CDR1 MGHRA and CDR2 YSYEKL. The V and J ends lost 6 bases and 1 base respectively, with 13 bases between them. For the CDR3, the DNA is TGCGCCAGCAGAAAGTCGGGGGGAAGCAATCAGCCCCAGCATTTT. It translates to CASRKSGGSNQPQHF.

This clonotype has at least ten counts. CDR3 loop: CASSQLGDREAFF. CDR3 bases: TGTGCCAGCAGTCAGCTAGGGGATCGAGAAGCTTTCTTT. The chain has TRBV14 and TRBJ1-1; a possible D gene is TRBD1 (5 bases). The V gene lost 6 bases and the J gene lost 8 bases, with 16 bases spanning the gap. Germline lookup yields CDR1 SGHDN and CDR2 FVKESK. The CDR3 contains 13 residues.

This clonotype appeared a few times. This chain joins TRBV5-1 and TRBJ2-5, with D perhaps matching TRBD1 or TRBD2 (5 bases each). With 2 bases removed from V and 1 base from J, the gap between germline ends came to 15 bases. The CDR3 sequence is 16 residues long. Per germline, CDR1 SGHRS and CDR2 YFSETQ. CDR3 sequence (DNA): TGCGCCAGCAGCTTCATTACGGGACGGTCCCAAGAGACCCAGTACTTC. It encodes CASSFITGRSQETQYF.

This clonotype occurred a few times. The rearrangement joins TRBV20-1 to TRBJ2-7; a weak D match, TRBD1 (6 bases). Germline CDR1 is DFQATT and CDR2 is SNEGSKA (reference sequence). V lost 4 bases to trimming and J lost 7 bases, with 23 bases between them. This CDR3 comprises 15 residues. The CDR3 bases are TGCAGTGCTAACCCCCGGGACACCCCAGCCTGGGAGCAGTACTTC. It yields the protein CSANPRDTPAWEQYF.